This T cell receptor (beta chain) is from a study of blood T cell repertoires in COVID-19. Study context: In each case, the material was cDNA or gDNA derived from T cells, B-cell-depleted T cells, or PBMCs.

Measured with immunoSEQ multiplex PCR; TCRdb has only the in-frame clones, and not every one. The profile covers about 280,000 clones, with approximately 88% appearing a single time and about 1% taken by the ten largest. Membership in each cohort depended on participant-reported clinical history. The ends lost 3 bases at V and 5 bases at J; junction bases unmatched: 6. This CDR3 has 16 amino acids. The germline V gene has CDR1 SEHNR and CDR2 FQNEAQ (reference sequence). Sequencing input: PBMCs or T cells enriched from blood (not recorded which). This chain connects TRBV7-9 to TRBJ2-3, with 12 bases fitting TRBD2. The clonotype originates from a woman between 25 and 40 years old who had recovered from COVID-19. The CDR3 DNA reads TGTGCCAGCAGCTTTCTAGCGGGAGGGCCCGGAGATACGCAGTATTTT. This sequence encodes CASSFLAGGPGDTQYF.